These 21 T cell receptor beta chains share one sample of origin, sequenced in a study of T cells in Graves' hyperthyroidism and ophthalmopathy. RNA transcripts were the template for amplifying TCR beta CDR3 regions. Primed by the HTBI set, a first-round RT-PCR was run on the TCR CDR3. TCRdb reanalysed the multiplex PCR reads using MiXCR and keeps one entry per CDR3 protein. The sample lists 300,000 to 450,000 distinct CDR3 sequences, less than 15% occurring once. Sequenced input: blood. Source of these receptors: a young man with Graves' hyperthyroidism that later progressed to Graves' ophthalmopathy.

On this clonotype itself: Given a much more abundant clone one base away, this may be a read error. The CDR3 region is CASTGTLEGDQYF. In DNA form, the CDR3 reads TGTGCCAGCACCGGGACCCTCGAAGGCGATCAGTACTTC. V and J are TRBV5-4 and TRBJ2-7; D is perhaps TRBD1 or TRBD2 (5 bases each). Germline V gives CDR1 SGHNT, CDR2 YYREEE (reference sequence). Trimming took 6 bases from V and 10 from J, leaving 20 bases between them. CDR3 length equals 13 residues.

The table lists this clonotype with a few counts. This rearrangement joins TRBV10-3 to TRBJ2-7, with 7 bases lining up with TRBD2. The CDR3 runs 16 residues. The junction had 5 bases not matched to a gene; V was cut back by 0 bases and J by 0 bases. Germline values: CDR1 ENHRY, CDR2 SYGVKD. The CDR3 nucleotides read TGTGCCATCAGTGAGTCGGGTGGGGGGGGCTCCTACGAGCAGTACTTC. It translates to CAISESGGGGSYEQYF.

The rearrangement joins TRBV30 to TRBJ1-1; D is unresolved. This CDR3 comprises 11 residues. CDR1 and CDR2 (germline): GTSNPN, SVGIG (reference sequence). The V end lost 0 bases, the J end lost 3 bases, and 2 bases lay between the germline ends. The chain's CDR3 is CAWSVYTEAFF. In DNA form, the CDR3 reads TGTGCCTGGAGTGTTTACACTGAAGCTTTCTTT.

This clonotype was seen a few times. This chain links TRBV30 with TRBJ1-1; a possible D gene is TRBD1 (5 bases). V shed 0 bases and J shed 1 base, with 9 bases lying between them. In germline, CDR1 is GTSNPN, CDR2 SVGIG (reference sequence). The CDR3 spans 14 residues. The CDR3: CAWSVGPKNTEAFF. In DNA form, the CDR3 reads TGTGCCTGGAGTGTGGGACCAAAGAACACTGAAGCTTTCTTT.

As to this clonotype: It is likely a read error, because the conserved phenylalanine at the end of the CDR3 is missing. This chain uses TRBV7-2 with TRBJ2-1; 10 positions match TRBD2. The CDR3 length is 16 residues. Germline V gives CDR1 SGHTA, CDR2 FQGNSA. The CDR3 bases are TGCGCCAGCAGCTCCCGGACTAGCGGCGCTTACAATGAGCAGTTCCTC. Protein sequence: CASSSRTSGAYNEQFL.

The V call is TRBV20-1, the J call TRBJ2-1; 9 bases map to TRBD1. J lost 2 bases, V lost 5 bases, and 4 bases had no gene match. The CDR3 consists of 14 residues. Germline V CDR1 and CDR2: DFQATT, SNEGSKA (reference sequence). Here the CDR3 reads CSAVGQGPYNEQFF. For the CDR3, the DNA is TGCAGTGCTGTGGGACAGGGCCCCTACAATGAGCAGTTCTTC.

There are many counts of this clonotype. The rearrangement links TRBV28 to TRBJ1-5, with D possibly being TRBD1 (5 bases). This CDR3 spans 13 amino acids. Germline V gene sequence: CDR1 MDHEN, CDR2 SYDVKM. V was trimmed by 10 bases and J by 0 bases, leaving 10 bases between them. CDR3 protein: CATERGSNQPQHF. Written as DNA, the CDR3 is TGTGCCACAGAGAGGGGTAGCAATCAGCCCCAGCATTTT.

There are many counts of this clonotype. The rearrangement uses TRBV6-2 or TRBV6-3 and TRBJ2-7, with 12 bases fitting TRBD1. This CDR3 region has 17 residues. V trimming: 2 bases; J trimming: 2 bases; junction bases outside the gene matches: 7. Germline V lookup: CDR1 MNHEY, CDR2 SVGEGT. The CDR3 DNA follows: TGTGCCAGCAGTTACCTTCGGGACAGGGGGCTCCCCTACGAGCAGTACTTC. This codes for CASSYLRDRGLPYEQYF.

This clonotype has at least ten counts. The CDR3 spells CASSLKAGNQPQHF. The DNA for the CDR3 is TGTGCCAGCAGTTTAAAGGCAGGGAATCAGCCCCAGCATTTT. The V call is TRBV12-3 or TRBV12-4, the J call TRBJ1-5; perhaps TRBD1 as D (5 bases). Trimming stripped 2 bases from V and 4 bases from J, with 9 bases between. The CDR3 totals 14 residues.

This chain connects TRBV7-9 to TRBJ2-3; weak D call: TRBD2 (5 bases). The CDR3 is made up of 13 amino acids. Trimming removed 6 bases from V and 5 bases from J, with 12 bases in between. Germline CDR1 is SEHNR and CDR2 is FQNEAQ (reference sequence). The CDR3 DNA sequence: TGTGCCAGCAGTATTCCGGGAAAAGATACGCAGTATTTT. It specifies CASSIPGKDTQYF.

This clonotype was recorded at least ten times. The V and J genes are TRBV7-2 and TRBJ1-2, with 7 bases aligning to TRBD1. The V gene end was trimmed by 5 bases and the J gene end by 4 bases; junction bases not matched to a gene: 7. Germline CDR1 SGHTA, CDR2 FQGNSA. There are 14 residues in the CDR3. The CDR3 DNA reads TGTGCCAGCAGCACTTACCGGGACAGCTATGGCTACACCTTC. Protein product: CASSTYRDSYGYTF.

In this sample, this clonotype turned up many times. The chain employs TRBV2 and TRBJ1-2; tentatively, D is TRBD1 (5 bases). The germline V gene has CDR1 SNHLY and CDR2 FYNNEI. There are 13 residues in the CDR3. The ends were cut back, 9 bases at V and 4 bases at J, with 15 bases in the middle. The CDR3 DNA reads TGTGCCAGGGGCCGGGGGGGATTCTATGGCTACACCTTC. It translates to CARGRGGFYGYTF.

The chain has TRBV10-2 and TRBJ1-3; 9 bases are shared with TRBD1. This CDR3 is 17 amino acids long. The trim removed 0 bases at V and 0 bases at J, leaving 3 bases unmatched. In germline, CDR1 is WSHSY, CDR2 SAAADI. The CDR3 DNA reads TGCGCCAGCAGTGAGTCTGGGACAGGGATCTCTGGAAACACCATATATTTT. Residues: CASSESGTGISGNTIYF.

This clonotype occurred many times. The V and J genes are TRBV6-1 and TRBJ2-6; perhaps D is TRBD1 or TRBD2 (5 bases each). CDR1 and CDR2 (germline): MNHNS, SASEGT. Trimming took 6 bases from V and 5 from J, leaving 32 bases between them. The CDR3 sequence is 21 residues long. The CDR3 is CASRYERERDAILWRANVLTF. CDR3 DNA sequence: TGTGCCAGCAGATACGAACGGGAACGGGACGCGATACTCTGGAGGGCCAACGTCCTGACTTTC.

This clonotype was detected ten times or more. The chain combines TRBV11-3 with TRBJ2-3; TRBD1 aligns across 7 bases. The trim removed 1 base at V and 0 bases at J, leaving 1 base unmatched. Germline lookup yields CDR1 SGHNT and CDR2 YENEEA. The CDR3 has 15 amino acids. As DNA, the CDR3 is TGTGCCAGCAGCTTAGCAGGGGGTAGCACAGATACGCAGTATTTT. It translates to CASSLAGGSTDTQYF.

The J gene is TRBJ2-7, the V gene TRBV7-6; D remains unclear. The CDR3 is 12 amino acids. Germline values: CDR1 SGHVS, CDR2 FNYEAQ. With 5 bases removed from V and 6 bases from J, the gap between germline ends came to 11 bases. CDR3: CASSRDTFEQYF. The CDR3 nucleotides read TGTGCCAGCAGCCGTGACACTTTCGAGCAGTACTTC.

This clonotype was counted only a few times. This chain connects TRBV29-1 to TRBJ2-3, with D perhaps matching TRBD1 (6 bases). V lost 6 bases, J lost 6 bases, and 19 bases lay in between. CDR3 length equals 14 residues. Germline V gene lookup returns CDR1 SQVTM and CDR2 ANQGSEA. CDR3 sequence: CSVGDTFFGDTQYF. Here the CDR3 DNA reads TGCAGCGTGGGGGACACATTCTTTGGGGATACGCAGTATTTT.

This clonotype occurred many times. The chain joins TRBV28 to TRBJ1-3; D remains unclear. This CDR3 comprises 16 residues. Germline V gene data show CDR1 as MDHEN and CDR2 as SYDVKM. Trimming took off 5 bases at V and 0 bases at J, with 14 bases between the two ends. Here the CDR3 reads CASSRMDGRSGNTIYF. In DNA form, the CDR3 reads TGTGCCAGCAGTAGAATGGACGGCCGCTCTGGAAACACCATATATTTT. Full variable domain (rest looked up from reference TRBV28 and TRBJ1-3): DVKVTQSSRYLVKRTGEKVFLECVQDMDHENMFWYRQDPGLGLRLIYFSYDVKMKEKGDIPEGYSVSREKKERFSLILESASTNQTSMYLCASSRMDGRSGNTIYFGEGSWLTVV.

This clonotype was observed at least ten times. The chain is built from TRBV19 and TRBJ1-1; perhaps TRBD1 as D (5 bases). The germline V gene has CDR1 LNHDA and CDR2 SQIVND (reference sequence). The CDR3 totals 13 residues. The ends were cut back, 6 bases at V and 4 bases at J, with 12 bases in the middle. The CDR3 DNA follows: TGTGCCAGTAGAACCCAGGGTAGCACTGAAGCTTTCTTT. It yields the protein CASRTQGSTEAFF.

The sample holds a few counts of this clonotype. This rearrangement joins TRBV7-2 to TRBJ2-5, with a weak D call TRBD1 (6 bases). The germline V gene encodes CDR1 SGHTA and CDR2 FQGNSA. This CDR3 is 13 amino acids long. Deletions cut 3 bases from V and 10 bases from J, with 15 bases between. CDR3 nucleotide sequence: TGTGCCAGCAGCTTGTACCAGGACAGAGACCAGTACTTC. Its protein is CASSLYQDRDQYF.

This clonotype was seen many times. This chain uses TRBV12-3 or TRBV12-4 with TRBJ1-1, with 8 bases identical to TRBD1. The CDR3 sequence is 14 residues long. The trim removed 10 bases at V and 7 bases at J, leaving 14 bases unmatched. CDR3 protein: CAIVGDRPHGEAFF. The DNA for the CDR3 is TGTGCCATTGTTGGGGACAGGCCTCATGGTGAAGCTTTCTTT.